This entry is about one T cell receptor beta chain. In the study's own analysis: Counts of nucleated cells, estimated from reference gene primer amplification, were obtained. This table comes from immunoSEQ multiplex PCR, and its TCRdb copy is limited to in-frame clones, with some not included. V, J and clone size were drawn from that table, and D and trimming were deduced from the DNA. The table lists around 290,000 clones, roughly 86% of them singletons, with around 1% in the top ten. Recruits, aged roughly 18 to 95 years, lived in 25 or so US areas. Two consecutive negative NP/OP PCR tests, clearance, or resolved symptoms defined Cohort 3 recovery. This specimen comes from a study of blood T cell repertoires in COVID-19. At the level of the study: Sites across the United States, Italy and Spain contributed samples from acute and convalescent COVID-19.

Looked up from germline, CDR1 is SGHTA and CDR2 is FQGNSA. V lost 6 bases to trimming and J lost 0 bases, with 12 bases between them. CDR3 length: 16 residues. The sequenced sample consisted of PBMCs or T cells enriched from blood (not recorded which). The origin of this receptor is a woman aged 25 to 39 who had recovered from COVID-19. J is TRBJ1-6 and V is TRBV7-2, with TRBD1 as a possible D gene (5 bases). This chain's CDR3 is CASSQSGISYNSPLHF. As DNA, the CDR3 is TGTGCCAGCAGTCAATCAGGGATCTCCTATAATTCACCCCTCCACTTT.